The 21 T cell receptor beta chains below all came from one sample that was sequenced in a study of immune cell composition in non-small cell lung cancer. Normal lung was taken at the farthest possible site, at least 3 cm from tumour. The method was immunoSEQ multiplex PCR; TCRdb's version includes in-frame clones alone and lacks a portion of them. The profile shows 5,100 or so clones, approximately 91% of them singletons. Sequenced input: non-adjacent lung tissue. Receptors originate from a human donor with non-small cell lung cancer. Some clones in this sample may be carry-over from other donors' samples.

This chain joins TRBV6-1 and TRBJ2-7; D is perhaps TRBD2 (6 bases). The CDR3 consists of 12 residues. Trimming cost V 8 bases and J 2 bases, with 10 bases left between them. CDR1 is MNHNS, CDR2 SASEGT, per germline. The CDR3 sequence is CASGGEAYEQYF. The DNA of the CDR3 is TGTGCCAGCGGAGGGGAAGCCTACGAGCAGTACTTC.

This sequence joins TRBV28 and TRBJ1-1, with TRBD1 as a possible D gene (6 bases). Germline V lookup: CDR1 MDHEN, CDR2 SYDVKM. The CDR3 consists of 12 residues. Trimming removed 2 bases from V and 9 bases from J, with 10 bases in between. CDR3 sequence: CASSLVDRKAFF. DNA for the CDR3: TGTGCCAGCAGTTTAGTGGACAGAAAAGCTTTCTTT.

The chain uses TRBV27 and TRBJ1-2; D possibly corresponds to TRBD1 (6 bases). V gave up 5 bases and J gave up 5 bases, with 15 bases separating them. CDR1 and CDR2 (germline): MNHEY, SMNVEV (reference sequence). This CDR3 is 14 amino acids long. The DNA for the CDR3 is TGTGCCAGCAGTCGTGACAGGAGACTTTATGGCTACACCTTC. Its translation is CASSRDRRLYGYTF.

CDR3 region: CASSFLRTLAGGGDTQYF. DNA for the CDR3: TGTGCCAGCAGCTTCCTTAGGACCCTAGCGGGAGGGGGGGATACGCAGTATTTT. This chain connects TRBV7-8 to TRBJ2-3; 12 bases map to TRBD2. The CDR3 spans 18 residues. CDR1 and CDR2 (germline): SGHVS, FQNEAQ. Trimming took 3 bases from V and 6 from J; bases not matched to a gene: 13. Drawing the rest from reference TRBV7-8 and TRBJ2-3, the complete variable domain is GAGVSQSPRYKVAKRGQDVALRCDPISGHVSLFWYQQALGQGPEFLTYFQNEAQLDKSGLPSDRFFAERPEGSVSTLKIQRTQQEDSAVYLCASSFLRTLAGGGDTQYFGPGTRLTVL.

This clone was detected only a few times. V usage is TRBV19 and J usage is TRBJ2-7, with 8 bases that match TRBD1. V was clipped by 4 bases and J by 8 bases; unmatched bases: 16. The CDR3 length is 16 residues. Germline V gene sequence: CDR1 LNHDA, CDR2 SQIVND (reference sequence). CDR3 region: CASSNQDRGTLKKQYF. As DNA, the CDR3 is TGTGCCAGTAGTAATCAAGACAGGGGCACCTTGAAGAAGCAGTACTTC.

The rearrangement links TRBV6-6 to TRBJ2-7, with TRBD1 as a possible D gene (7 bases). V shed 2 bases and J shed 5 bases, with 10 bases lying between them. The CDR3 totals 13 residues. The germline V gene has CDR1 MNHNY and CDR2 SVGAGI (reference sequence). The chain's CDR3 is CASSYPGGHEQYF. CDR3 nucleotides: TGTGCCAGCAGTTACCCAGGGGGGCACGAGCAGTACTTC.

The V call is TRBV19, the J call TRBJ1-2; maybe TRBD1 (5 bases). Germline assignment: CDR1 LNHDA and CDR2 SQIVND (reference sequence). This CDR3 spans 15 amino acids. Trimming removed 3 bases from V and 4 bases from J, with 15 bases in between. For the CDR3, the DNA is TGTGCCAGTAGTATGCGGGACGGATACACCTATGGCTACACCTTC. This translates into CASSMRDGYTYGYTF.

The CDR3 sequence: CASKWTSGSGTGELFF. The DNA of the CDR3 is TGTGCCAGCAAATGGACTAGCGGGAGTGGCACCGGGGAGCTGTTTTTT. The rearrangement joins TRBV27 to TRBJ2-2, with TRBD2 matching over 13 bases. CDR3 length: 16 amino acids. The junction had 6 bases not matched to a gene; V was cut back by 7 bases and J by 4 bases. Germline V lookup: CDR1 MNHEY, CDR2 SMNVEV (reference sequence).

The CDR3 bases are TGTGCCAGTAGTATAGGGACAGGGATGAATCAGCCCCAGCATTTT. Translated: CASSIGTGMNQPQHF. The J gene is TRBJ1-5, the V gene TRBV19, with 8 bases identical to TRBD1. CDR1 is LNHDA and CDR2 is SQIVND in the germline V gene (reference sequence). Unmatched junction bases numbered 3, after V lost 1 base and J lost 4 bases. The CDR3 is 15 residues long.

This chain joins TRBV4-1 and TRBJ1-1; the D is unclear. CDR3 size: 17 residues. Germline loops: CDR1 MGHRA, CDR2 YSYEKL. The V and J ends lost 0 bases and 3 bases respectively, with 17 bases between them. CDR3 region: CASSQDVRISADTEAFF. CDR3 in DNA: TGCGCCAGCAGCCAAGACGTACGGATAAGTGCGGACACTGAAGCTTTCTTT.

The chain is built from TRBV5-1 and TRBJ1-2, with 8 bases fitting TRBD1. Germline CDR1 and CDR2: SGHRS and YFSETQ. This CDR3 spans 14 amino acids. With 0 bases clipped from V and 7 bases from J, the junction kept 5 bases outside the gene matches. CDR3: CASSLGQGQVGYTF. In nucleotides, the CDR3 is TGCGCCAGCAGCTTGGGACAGGGGCAGGTTGGCTACACCTTC.

This chain links TRBV5-6 with TRBJ2-3; no definite D call. Trimming removed 4 bases from V and 2 bases from J, with 11 bases in between. The length of the CDR3 is 14 residues. Looked up from germline, CDR1 is SGHDT and CDR2 is YYEEEE. CDR3 coding DNA: TGTGCCAGCAGCCCGACAAGAATCACAGATACGCAGTATTTT. Translation gives CASSPTRITDTQYF.

CDR3 protein: CASSRGGGNEQFF. CDR3 nucleotides: TGCGCCAGCAGCAGGGGAGGGGGTAATGAGCAGTTCTTC. The chain combines TRBV5-1 with TRBJ2-1; TRBD2 is a possible D gene (7 bases). The CDR3 spans 13 residues. The V end lost 4 bases, the J end lost 7 bases, and 12 bases lay between the germline ends. The germline gives CDR1 SGHRS, CDR2 YFSETQ.

The chain employs TRBV30 and TRBJ2-7, with D unclear. Germline V gene lookup returns CDR1 GTSNPN and CDR2 SVGIG (reference sequence). V was trimmed by 2 bases and J by 5 bases, leaving 10 bases between them. The CDR3 runs to 12 residues. CDR3 sequence (DNA): TGTGCCTGGAGTTTCAGGCGCGACGAGCAGTACTTC. It is translated as CAWSFRRDEQYF.

The chain joins TRBV7-2 to TRBJ1-2, with TRBD1 matching over 11 bases. Germline loops: CDR1 SGHTA, CDR2 FQGNSA. CDR3 length equals 15 residues. Trimming at V came to 6 bases and at J to 4 bases, leaving 7 bases not matched to a gene. As DNA, the CDR3 is TGTGCCAGCAGTTTCGGGACAGGGGGGTTCTATGGCTACACCTTC. Amino acids: CASSFGTGGFYGYTF.

The chain couples TRBV5-6 to TRBJ2-5; the D gene is possibly TRBD2 (6 bases). Germline V lookup: CDR1 SGHDT, CDR2 YYEEEE. V was trimmed by 4 bases and J by 5 bases, leaving 21 bases between them. CDR3 length equals 16 residues. CDR3 sequence (DNA): TGTGCCAGCAGCGCTACCACCCGGGGGATTATGGAGACCCAGTACTTC. It codes for CASSATTRGIMETQYF.

The rearrangement links TRBV4-1 to TRBJ2-5; 14 nucleotides agree with TRBD2. Germline loops: CDR1 MGHRA, CDR2 YSYEKL. This CDR3 has 19 amino acids. V gave up 3 bases and J gave up 2 bases; unmatched junction bases: 11. In DNA form, the CDR3 reads TGCGCCAGCAGCCACCCCGGACTAGCGGGGGGCCCGAATCAAGAGACCCAGTACTTC. This sequence encodes CASSHPGLAGGPNQETQYF.

The J gene is TRBJ2-7, the V gene TRBV9; D not resolved. The CDR3 covers 14 residues. Germline V CDR1 and CDR2: SGDLS, YYNGEE. The V end lost 0 bases, the J end lost 2 bases, and 9 bases lay between the germline ends. The chain's CDR3 is CASSVGPTAYEQYF. In DNA, the CDR3 is TGTGCCAGCAGCGTAGGGCCAACCGCCTACGAGCAGTACTTC.

In nucleotides, the CDR3 is TGTGCCAGCAGCTTAGACGAGGGCGGAAACACCGGGGAGCTGTTTTTT. It translates to CASSLDEGGNTGELFF. This chain uses TRBV13 with TRBJ2-2, with D tentatively TRBD2 (5 bases). CDR3 length: 16 residues. Trimming removed 1 base from V and 2 bases from J, with 11 bases in between. Germline V gives CDR1 PRHDT, CDR2 FYEKMQ (reference sequence).

The chain carries TRBV19 and TRBJ1-1; unclear D gene. Germline V gives CDR1 LNHDA, CDR2 SQIVND (reference sequence). This CDR3 comprises 15 residues. Trimming took 3 bases from V and 5 from J, leaving 16 bases between them. CDR3 sequence reads: CASSISGRGLTEAFF. The CDR3 nucleotides read TGTGCCAGTAGTATCTCCGGTAGAGGGCTTACTGAAGCTTTCTTT.

The chain carries TRBV19 and TRBJ2-1, with TRBD2 matching 8 bases. CDR3 length: 12 residues. The germline CDR1 and CDR2 sequences are LNHDA and SQIVND (reference sequence). J lost 16 bases, V lost 5 bases, and 10 bases had no gene match. CDR3 in DNA: TGTGCCAGTAGTCCCAGCGGGAGAATGCGCTTCTTC. This sequence encodes CASSPSGRMRFF.